Listed here are 21 T cell receptor beta chains from one sample, sequenced in a study of shared clonotypes between healthy human individuals. Clones were read by immunoSEQ multiplex PCR, and TCRdb kept only the in-frame ones, dropping some. Altogether hundreds of thousands of clones are present, 74% being singletons, with the ten largest covering roughly 1.7%. Sequenced sample: memory CD4+ T cells sorted from blood. Specified subset: CD45RA-negative fraction. These receptors were obtained from a woman aged 25 to 39 in good health.

The V and J genes are TRBV6-5 and TRBJ1-5; 11 nucleotides match TRBD1. The CDR3 consists of 15 residues. V dropped 6 bases and J dropped 3; count of bases not matched to a gene: 4. Germline CDR1 and CDR2: MNHEY and SVGAGI. CDR3 DNA sequence: TGTGCCAGCAGACCGGGACAGGGGGTCAATCAGCCCCAGCATTTT. Amino acids: CASRPGQGVNQPQHF.

The V and J genes are TRBV5-1 and TRBJ2-1; 13 bases fit TRBD2. The CDR3 sequence is 15 residues long. The V gene end was trimmed by 1 base and the J gene end by 6 bases; junction bases not matched to a gene: 1. Germline V CDR1 and CDR2: SGHRS, YFSETQ. CDR3: CASSLRLAGGNEQFF. CDR3 nucleotides: TGCGCCAGCAGCTTGCGACTAGCGGGAGGCAATGAGCAGTTCTTC.

The chain carries TRBV6-4 and TRBJ2-7, with TRBD1 matching 10 bases. CDR3 size: 15 residues. Germline trimming cut 4 bases from V and 2 bases from J; bases unmatched to any gene: 5. Germline assignment: CDR1 MRHNA and CDR2 SNTAGT. The CDR3 DNA reads TGTGCCAGCAGTGTGGAGGGGACAGGGGCCTACGAGCAGTACTTC. Encoded protein: CASSVEGTGAYEQYF.

This chain uses TRBV28 with TRBJ2-4; 7 bases align to TRBD1. The CDR3 has 15 amino acids. Trimming at V came to 6 bases and at J to 2 bases, leaving 7 bases not matched to a gene. Germline CDR1 is MDHEN and CDR2 is SYDVKM. Here the CDR3 reads CASRRQGPPKNIQYF. In nucleotides, the CDR3 is TGTGCCAGCAGACGACAGGGTCCACCCAAAAACATTCAGTACTTC.

The chain recombines TRBV5-1 with TRBJ2-3; 8 bases map to TRBD2. The CDR3 totals 14 residues. Germline loops: CDR1 SGHRS, CDR2 YFSETQ. V dropped 4 bases and J dropped 3; count of bases not matched to a gene: 4. The CDR3 DNA is TGCGCCAGCAGCGAACGGGAGGGTACAGATACGCAGTATTTT. As protein: CASSEREGTDTQYF.

In this sample, this clone turned up once. The CDR3 DNA is TGTGCCAGCAGCTTTTCGGGGTCGAGCTCCTACGAGCAGTACTTC. Amino acid sequence: CASSFSGSSSYEQYF. The chain uses TRBV7-2 and TRBJ2-7; perhaps TRBD2 as D (5 bases). The CDR3 is made up of 15 amino acids. Trimming took 3 bases from V and 0 from J, leaving 12 bases between them. Germline-derived CDR1 and CDR2 are SGHTA and FQGNSA.

The chain combines TRBV29-1 with TRBJ1-1; no reliable D call. The CDR3 covers 14 residues. Germline loops: CDR1 SQVTM, CDR2 ANQGSEA. The germline V and J ends were trimmed by 5 bases and 6 bases, with 19 bases remaining between them. The CDR3, as DNA: TGCAGCGTTCTTCCCCAGACCCCCGCAGCTGAAGCTTTCTTT. This gives the protein CSVLPQTPAAEAFF.

The J gene is TRBJ2-1, the V gene TRBV6-4; 7 nucleotides agree with TRBD2. CDR3 length: 15 residues. Germline V lookup: CDR1 MRHNA, CDR2 SNTAGT. The V gene end was trimmed by 5 bases and the J gene end by 7 bases; junction bases not matched to a gene: 11. CDR3 in DNA: TGTGCCAGCAGTAGAGAAGTAGCGGGCCCAAATGAGCAGTTCTTC. As protein: CASSREVAGPNEQFF.

This clone was detected only a few times. V usage is TRBV29-1 and J usage is TRBJ1-3; 9 nucleotides align to TRBD1. CDR1 and CDR2 from the germline V gene are SQVTM and ANQGSEA. The junction had 3 bases not matched to a gene; V was cut back by 4 bases and J by 2 bases. The CDR3 consists of 14 residues. In DNA, the CDR3 is TGCAGCGTTGGGGGACAGGGAACTGGAAACACCATATATTTT. Residues: CSVGGQGTGNTIYF.

This clone was counted only a few times. The V gene is TRBV6-5, the J gene TRBJ1-4; D remains ambiguous. Germline V gene lookup returns CDR1 MNHEY and CDR2 SVGAGI. V shed 6 bases and J shed 0 bases, with 2 bases lying between them. The CDR3 contains 12 residues. CDR3 nucleotides: TGTGCCAGCAGAGCAACTAATGAAAAACTGTTTTTT. This translates into CASRATNEKLFF.

At least ten counts were recorded for this clone. The genes are TRBV27 and TRBJ2-1; tentative D call: TRBD1 (6 bases). The V and J ends lost 5 bases and 0 bases respectively, with 11 bases between them. This CDR3 has 15 residues. From germline, CDR1 is MNHEY and CDR2 SMNVEV (reference sequence). The CDR3 bases are TGTGCCAGCAGTGGACAGCCCAGCTCCTACAATGAGCAGTTCTTC. Protein product: CASSGQPSSYNEQFF.

V usage is TRBV29-1 and J usage is TRBJ2-7; perhaps TRBD2 as D (6 bases). The CDR3 spans 12 residues. Germline CDR1 SQVTM, CDR2 ANQGSEA. The V end was cut by 4 bases, the J end by 6 bases, with 13 bases between. For the CDR3, the DNA is TGCAGCGTTGGAGGCGCGGGAATCGAGCAGTACTTC. Protein sequence: CSVGGAGIEQYF.

This clone has just a few counts. This specimen includes other DNA sequences encoding the same CDR3. The chain combines TRBV5-1 with TRBJ2-1; 7 bases match TRBD2. CDR1 and CDR2 (germline): SGHRS, YFSETQ. The V segment lost 4 bases and the J segment 0 bases; nucleotides outside the gene matches: 4. This CDR3 comprises 15 residues. In DNA, the CDR3 is TGCGCCAGCAGCGCCTCTAGCGGCTCCTACAATGAGCAGTTCTTC. Translating gives CASSASSGSYNEQFF.

This clone appeared a single time. The chain uses TRBV7-9 and TRBJ2-3, with D possibly being TRBD2 (6 bases). CDR1 is SEHNR, CDR2 FQNEAQ, per germline (reference sequence). This CDR3 region has 15 residues. With 2 bases removed from V and 0 bases from J, the gap between germline ends came to 9 bases. The CDR3 coding sequence is TGTGCCAGCAGCTTATGGCGGGATAGCACAGATACGCAGTATTTT. This codes for CASSLWRDSTDTQYF.

V and J are TRBV23-1 and TRBJ1-1; a weak D match, TRBD1 (6 bases). TRBV23-1 falls under the ORF class, with uncertain function. The CDR3 is 14 amino acids. V was cut by 3 bases and J by 5 bases, with 13 bases left in between. CDR3 DNA: TGCGCCAGCAGTCATGGGGGCCAAAGGACTGAAGCTTTCTTT. Amino acid sequence: CASSHGGQRTEAFF.

The count of this clone is one. The chain uses TRBV5-4 and TRBJ2-1; D remains unclear. The CDR3 length is 15 residues. Germline V gene data show CDR1 as SGHNT and CDR2 as YYREEE (reference sequence). The germline V and J ends were trimmed by 4 bases and 10 bases, with 21 bases remaining between them. In nucleotides, the CDR3 is TGTGCCAGCAGCCCTAGTGGGTCTCTGCAACGGGAGCAGTTCTTC. It encodes CASSPSGSLQREQFF.

The rearrangement joins TRBV19 to TRBJ2-2; tentatively, D is TRBD1 or TRBD2 (6 bases each). Trimming cost V 0 bases and J 0 bases, with 14 bases left between them. Germline V lookup: CDR1 LNHDA, CDR2 SQIVND (reference sequence). This CDR3 region has 18 residues. The CDR3 nucleotides read TGTGCCAGTAGTATAGAAGGGGGGCTGACCGCGAACACCGGGGAGCTGTTTTTT. Encoded protein: CASSIEGGLTANTGELFF.

This clone was observed a few times. The rearrangement uses TRBV4-1 and TRBJ2-3; D uncertain. Trimming took 3 bases from V and 6 from J, leaving 25 bases between them. Germline loops: CDR1 MGHRA, CDR2 YSYEKL. This CDR3 region has 18 residues. The CDR3 loop is CASSHPAGLKKGMDTQYF. The CDR3 DNA reads TGCGCCAGCAGCCACCCCGCCGGGCTAAAAAAGGGCATGGATACGCAGTATTTT.

The gene calls are TRBV6-1 and TRBJ2-3; D tentatively fits TRBD1 or TRBD2 (5 bases each). Germline V gene lookup returns CDR1 MNHNS and CDR2 SASEGT. The CDR3 is 14 amino acids. V was pared by 4 bases and J by 1 base, with 9 bases between. This CDR3 reads CASSAGGGTDTQYF. The CDR3 nucleotides read TGTGCCAGCAGTGCTGGGGGAGGCACAGATACGCAGTATTTT.

This clone was counted a single time. This chain uses TRBV20-1 with TRBJ2-3; the D is unclear. V was clipped by 3 bases and J by 4 bases, with 5 bases between them. This CDR3 spans 11 amino acids. Germline CDR1 is DFQATT and CDR2 is SNEGSKA (reference sequence). The CDR3 sequence is CSASWPDTQYF. The CDR3 nucleotides read TGCAGTGCTAGTTGGCCAGATACGCAGTATTTT.

CDR3 bases: TGTGCCAGCAGTACTCTATACGGAGATCAGCCCCAGCATTTT. Encoded protein: CASSTLYGDQPQHF. The chain has TRBV2 and TRBJ1-5; D is uncertain. V gave up 5 bases and J gave up 5 bases, with 13 bases separating them. This CDR3 is 14 amino acids long. CDR1 and CDR2 from the germline V gene are SNHLY and FYNNEI.